The next 28 T cell receptor beta chains were all read from a single sample in a study of T cells in Graves' hyperthyroidism and ophthalmopathy. From RNA transcripts, TCR beta CDR3 regions were amplified. A set of HTBI primers served as the primers for a first-round RT-PCR of the TCR CDR3. TCRdb ran MiXCR on the multiplex PCR reads and lists one entry per CDR3 protein. The sample lists around 620,000 distinct CDR3 sequences; about 17% were seen once. The source material was blood. The source of these receptors is a woman aged 30 to 39 with Graves' hyperthyroidism.

There are many counts of this clonotype. The chain links TRBV3-1 to TRBJ2-3; D unresolved. V lost 3 bases, J lost 3 bases, and 7 bases lay in between. The CDR3 has 13 residues. Per germline, CDR1 LGHDT and CDR2 YNNKEL (reference sequence). The chain's CDR3 is CASSHGRTDTQYF. The CDR3 coding sequence is TGTGCCAGCAGCCACGGTAGGACAGATACGCAGTATTTT.

This clonotype was picked up many times. V is TRBV7-9 and J is TRBJ2-1, with TRBD2 identical over 8 bases. In germline, CDR1 is SEHNR, CDR2 FQNEAQ (reference sequence). V was clipped by 0 bases and J by 7 bases; unmatched bases: 2. The CDR3 loop spans 14 amino acids. The CDR3 DNA is TGTGCCAGCAGCTTAGCTCTAGCGGGTAATGAGCAGTTCTTC. It encodes CASSLALAGNEQFF.

At least ten counts were recorded for this clonotype. The chain is built from TRBV9 and TRBJ2-1, with a weak D call TRBD1 (7 bases). Germline V gene sequence: CDR1 SGDLS, CDR2 YYNGEE. Between the trimmed V and J ends, which lost 5 bases and 6 bases, there was a span of 21 bases. The CDR3 has 16 amino acids. The CDR3 loop is CASSSRGDSPSNEQFF. The CDR3 nucleotides are TGTGCCAGCAGTTCGAGGGGGGACAGTCCCAGCAATGAGCAGTTCTTC.

The chain joins TRBV5-5 to TRBJ2-7; a weak D match, TRBD2 (5 bases). V was shortened by 4 bases and J by 5 bases, with 22 bases between the two germline ends. The CDR3 runs to 16 residues. Germline-derived CDR1 and CDR2 are SGHKS and YYEKEE (reference sequence). For the CDR3, the DNA is TGTGCCAGCAGCCCTCTGACCCTACCCGCGGGCCACGAGCAGTACTTC. Translating gives CASSPLTLPAGHEQYF.

This clonotype occurred a few times. CDR3 DNA sequence: TGTGCCAGCAGCCCTCCGGGGACAGCGGACAACGAGCAGTACTTC. It specifies CASSPPGTADNEQYF. The chain is built from TRBV7-9 and TRBJ2-7, with 7 nucleotides matching TRBD1. The germline gives CDR1 SEHNR, CDR2 FQNEAQ (reference sequence). The CDR3 is 15 amino acids. V dropped 5 bases and J dropped 5; count of bases not matched to a gene: 12. Full variable domain (rest looked up from reference TRBV7-9 and TRBJ2-7): DTGVSQNPRHKITKRGQNVTFRCDPISEHNRLYWYRQTLGQGPEFLTYFQNEAQLEKSRLLSDRFSAERPKGSFSTLEIQRTEQGDSAMYLCASSPPGTADNEQYFGPGTRLTVT.

This clonotype was seen many times. V is TRBV12-3 or TRBV12-4 and J is TRBJ1-2, with 7 positions matching TRBD1. The CDR3 spans 14 residues. With 6 bases clipped from V and 2 bases from J, the junction kept 6 bases outside the gene matches. CDR3: CASRPQGQNYGYTF. The CDR3 region has the DNA TGTGCCAGCAGGCCCCAGGGACAGAACTATGGCTACACCTTC.

This clonotype was recorded at least ten times. V and J are TRBV28 and TRBJ2-3; 7 bases map to TRBD2. The CDR3 is made up of 18 amino acids. Germline V gene data show CDR1 as MDHEN and CDR2 as SYDVKM. The V gene end was trimmed by 5 bases and the J gene end by 2 bases; junction bases not matched to a gene: 16. The CDR3 sequence: CASSQLPATGTTTDTQYF. CDR3 coding DNA: TGTGCCAGCAGTCAGCTTCCCGCCACCGGGACTACCACAGATACGCAGTATTTT.

This clonotype was counted many times. The rearrangement joins TRBV2 to TRBJ2-5, with a tentative D call TRBD1 (5 bases). This CDR3 has 14 amino acids. Trimming pared 5 bases from V and 3 bases from J, leaving 13 bases between. CDR1 is SNHLY, CDR2 FYNNEI, per germline. The CDR3 protein is CASSLVGAEETQYF. In DNA form, the CDR3 reads TGTGCCAGCAGTTTGGTAGGGGCAGAAGAGACCCAGTACTTC. Complete variable domain (other parts from reference TRBV2 and TRBJ2-5): EPEVTQTPSHQVTQMGQEVILRCVPISNHLYFYWYRQILGQKVEFLVSFYNNEISEKSEIFDDQFSVERPDGSNFTLKIRSTKLEDSAMYFCASSLVGAEETQYFGPGTRLLVL.

This clonotype was counted ten times or more. The V gene is TRBV5-1, the J gene TRBJ1-1, with D uncertain. CDR3 length: 16 amino acids. V was trimmed by 4 bases and J by 0 bases, leaving 16 bases between them. Germline lookup yields CDR1 SGHRS and CDR2 YFSETQ. CDR3 sequence (DNA): TGCGCCAGCAGCCCCCTTGAGGGCGGCATGAACACTGAAGCTTTCTTT. Amino acids: CASSPLEGGMNTEAFF.

The V gene is TRBV4-1, the J gene TRBJ2-3; 10 bases agree with TRBD2. This CDR3 region has 18 residues. V lost 4 bases to trimming and J lost 0 bases; unmatched junction nucleotides: 10. Germline V CDR1 and CDR2: MGHRA, YSYEKL. Written as DNA, the CDR3 is TGCGCCAGCAGCCGGGGGGCTAGCGGGAGCAAGAGCACAGATACGCAGTATTTT. As protein: CASSRGASGSKSTDTQYF.

The sample holds a few counts of this clonotype. The chain links TRBV6-1 to TRBJ2-4, with no clear D. Germline loops: CDR1 MNHNS, CDR2 SASEGT. Trimming stripped 9 bases from V and 1 base from J, with 7 bases between. CDR3 length: 12 residues. Here the CDR3 reads CASTDAKNIQYF. The CDR3 DNA reads as TGTGCCAGTACCGATGCCAAAAACATTCAGTACTTC.

This clonotype was observed a few times. As DNA, the CDR3 is TGTGCCAGCAGCTTAGTTTGGGGCTGGGGACAGCCCCAGCATTTT. This translates into CASSLVWGWGQPQHF. This chain links TRBV11-2 with TRBJ1-5; D perhaps matches TRBD1 (5 bases). The length of the CDR3 is 15 residues. Germline-derived CDR1 and CDR2 are SGHAT and FQNNGV. The V and J ends lost 1 base and 7 bases respectively, with 14 bases between them.

This clonotype occurred many times. V is TRBV28 and J is TRBJ2-3; a weak D match, TRBD2 (5 bases). V was clipped by 3 bases and J by 0 bases, with 7 bases between them. The CDR3 consists of 14 residues. Germline V gene sequence: CDR1 MDHEN, CDR2 SYDVKM. For the CDR3, the DNA is TGTGCCAGCAGTTTCCCGGGGAGCACAGATACGCAGTATTTT. Residues: CASSFPGSTDTQYF. Supplemented by reference TRBV28 and TRBJ2-3, the full variable domain reads DVKVTQSSRYLVKRTGEKVFLECVQDMDHENMFWYRQDPGLGLRLIYFSYDVKMKEKGDIPEGYSVSREKKERFSLILESASTNQTSMYLCASSFPGSTDTQYFGPGTRLTVL.

This clonotype was picked up many times. This chain links TRBV4-3 with TRBJ1-5, with D possibly being TRBD1 (6 bases). The V gene's germline CDR1 is LGHNA and CDR2 YSLEER. CDR3 length: 15 residues. V was shortened by 0 bases and J by 7 bases, with 13 bases between the two germline ends. DNA for the CDR3: TGCGCCAGCAGCCAAGAATTACAGGGACGACAGCCCCAGCATTTT. Residues: CASSQELQGRQPQHF.

This clonotype was seen at least ten times. The chain couples TRBV7-2 to TRBJ2-3; 8 nucleotides agree with TRBD2. Looked up from germline, CDR1 is SGHTA and CDR2 is FQGNSA. After removal of 7 bases from V and 2 bases from J, the junction contained 11 bases not matched to a gene. This CDR3 spans 16 amino acids. The CDR3 is CASIPGGLPSTDTQYF. The CDR3, as DNA: TGTGCCAGCATCCCGGGAGGGCTTCCTTCCACAGATACGCAGTATTTT. The full variable domain, completed using reference TRBV7-2 and TRBJ2-3, is GAGVSQSPSNKVTEKGKDVELRCDPISGHTALYWYRQSLGQGLEFLIYFQGNSAPDKSGLPSDRFSAERTGGSVSTLTIQRTQQEDSAVYLCASIPGGLPSTDTQYFGPGTRLTVL.

This clonotype was found a few times. The chain carries TRBV9 and TRBJ2-1; D call uncertain. CDR1 SGDLS and CDR2 YYNGEE come from the germline V gene. This CDR3 region has 12 residues. Between the trimmed V and J ends, which lost 3 bases and 3 bases, there was a span of 4 bases. CDR3 bases: TGTGCCAGCAGCGGAGTCTACAATGAGCAGTTCTTC. This codes for CASSGVYNEQFF.

This clonotype was seen more than once but under ten times. The J gene is TRBJ2-3, the V gene TRBV5-1; D unresolved. V was trimmed by 0 bases and J by 6 bases, leaving 11 bases between them. The germline CDR1 and CDR2 sequences are SGHRS and YFSETQ. The CDR3 has 14 residues. The CDR3 region is CASSLGRSEDTQYF. The DNA for the CDR3 is TGCGCCAGCAGCTTGGGGCGGTCGGAGGATACGCAGTATTTT.

There are many counts of this clonotype. The chain is built from TRBV20-1 and TRBJ1-1; D call uncertain. CDR1 DFQATT and CDR2 SNEGSKA come from the germline V gene (reference sequence). This CDR3 comprises 14 residues. V shed 3 bases and J shed 0 bases, with 11 bases lying between them. The CDR3 protein is CSASLDGMNTEAFF. CDR3 bases: TGCAGTGCTAGTTTGGACGGAATGAACACTGAAGCTTTCTTT.

This clonotype was counted ten times or more. The rearrangement joins TRBV29-1 to TRBJ2-5; tentatively, D is TRBD2 (5 bases). Germline values: CDR1 SQVTM, CDR2 ANQGSEA. The CDR3 has 13 residues. V was shortened by 4 bases and J by 0 bases, with 9 bases between the two germline ends. In DNA form, the CDR3 reads TGCAGCGTTGTAGCGCGTAACCAAGAGACCCAGTACTTC. Translated: CSVVARNQETQYF.

This clonotype was counted ten times or more. The chain carries TRBV7-2 and TRBJ1-2, with D hard to call. Trimming cost V 5 bases and J 7 bases, with 17 bases left between them. The CDR3 has 14 amino acids. CDR1 and CDR2 from the germline V gene are SGHTA and FQGNSA. CDR3: CASSPRRGWSGYTF. CDR3 sequence (DNA): TGTGCCAGCAGCCCCCGTAGAGGGTGGAGTGGCTACACCTTC.

The V call is TRBV11-1, the J call TRBJ2-7; D is unresolved. The germline V gene encodes CDR1 SGHAT and CDR2 FQDESV (reference sequence). Trimming removed 5 bases from V and 0 bases from J, with 14 bases in between. This CDR3 is 15 amino acids long. The CDR3 loop is CASSRAERASYEQYF. In nucleotides, the CDR3 is TGTGCCAGCAGCAGAGCCGAACGGGCCTCCTACGAGCAGTACTTC.

The sample holds many counts of this clonotype. This chain links TRBV12-3 or TRBV12-4 with TRBJ1-1; 11 nucleotides match TRBD1. The J segment lost 4 bases and the V segment lost 8 bases, leaving 3 bases of the junction unmatched. The length of the CDR3 is 13 residues. CDR3 coding DNA: TGTGCCAGCGGGACAGGGGGTTTCACTGAAGCTTTCTTT. Amino acid sequence: CASGTGGFTEAFF.

This clonotype was counted a few times. The V call is TRBV11-3, the J call TRBJ1-1; TRBD1 matches 7 bases. With V trimmed by 5 bases and J by 3 bases, 6 bases remained unmatched. Germline-derived CDR1 and CDR2 are SGHNT and YENEEA. This CDR3 comprises 14 residues. This CDR3 reads CASSEGGADTEAFF. CDR3 bases: TGTGCCAGCAGCGAAGGGGGCGCGGACACTGAAGCTTTCTTT.

The gene calls are TRBV7-9 and TRBJ2-3, with 8 bases lining up with TRBD2. V dropped 5 bases and J dropped 6; count of bases not matched to a gene: 7. The CDR3 is made up of 14 amino acids. Per the germline V gene, CDR1 is SEHNR and CDR2 is FQNEAQ (reference sequence). The CDR3 coding sequence is TGTGCCAGCAGCCCCTTCGGCGGGGGGGATACGCAGTATTTT. As protein: CASSPFGGGDTQYF.

This clonotype occurred a few times. The chain links TRBV9 to TRBJ2-7, with D possibly matching TRBD2 (5 bases). V was trimmed by 0 bases and J by 2 bases, leaving 12 bases between them. The CDR3 totals 15 residues. Germline lookup yields CDR1 SGDLS and CDR2 YYNGEE. The CDR3 region has the DNA TGTGCCAGCAGCGTAGTTGCGGGCCCTACCTACGAGCAGTACTTC. This codes for CASSVVAGPTYEQYF.

V and J are TRBV18 and TRBJ2-6; 7 nucleotides agree with TRBD1. Per the germline V gene, CDR1 is KGHSH and CDR2 is LQKENI. This CDR3 is 16 amino acids long. V gave up 3 bases and J gave up 2 bases; unmatched junction bases: 4. The CDR3 here is CASSPSDRAGANVLTF. The CDR3 region has the DNA TGTGCCAGCTCACCGTCTGACAGGGCTGGGGCCAACGTCCTGACTTTC.

This clonotype was found many times. The chain is built from TRBV27 and TRBJ1-5; D may be TRBD1 (5 bases). The CDR3 sequence is 14 residues long. CDR1 MNHEY and CDR2 SMNVEV come from the germline V gene (reference sequence). Trimming cost V 5 bases and J 0 bases, with 8 bases left between them. For the CDR3, the DNA is TGTGCCAGCAGTCGGACATATAGCAATCAGCCCCAGCATTTT. Its protein product is CASSRTYSNQPQHF.

This clonotype came up many times. V usage is TRBV28 and J usage is TRBJ1-1, with 7 bases aligning to TRBD1. The CDR3 spans 14 residues. Per the germline V gene, CDR1 is MDHEN and CDR2 is SYDVKM. Unmatched junction bases numbered 12, after V lost 5 bases and J lost 9 bases. The CDR3 DNA reads TGTGCCAGCAGTCTTGACAGGGCATGGGACCAAGCTTTCTTT. It is translated as CASSLDRAWDQAFF.